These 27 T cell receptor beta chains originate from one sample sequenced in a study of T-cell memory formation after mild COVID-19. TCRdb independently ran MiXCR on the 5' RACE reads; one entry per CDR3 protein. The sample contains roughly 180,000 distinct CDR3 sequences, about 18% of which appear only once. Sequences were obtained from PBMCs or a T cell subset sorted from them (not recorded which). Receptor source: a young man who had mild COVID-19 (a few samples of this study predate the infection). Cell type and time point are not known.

The DNA of the CDR3 is TGTGCCAGCAAAGGGGGATCGGGGGGGCAGGAGAATACGCAGTATTTT. This codes for CASKGGSGGQENTQYF. The V gene is TRBV12-3 or TRBV12-4, the J gene TRBJ2-3; 8 bases agree with TRBD2. With V trimmed by 7 bases and J by 7 bases, 16 bases remained unmatched. CDR3 size: 16 residues.

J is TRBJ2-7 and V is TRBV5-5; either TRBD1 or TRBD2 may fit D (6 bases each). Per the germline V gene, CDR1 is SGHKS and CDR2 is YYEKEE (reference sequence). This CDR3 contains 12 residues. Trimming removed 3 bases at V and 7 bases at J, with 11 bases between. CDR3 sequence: CASSSGAGEQYV. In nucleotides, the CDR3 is TGTGCCAGCAGCTCGGGGGCTGGGGAGCAGTACGTC.

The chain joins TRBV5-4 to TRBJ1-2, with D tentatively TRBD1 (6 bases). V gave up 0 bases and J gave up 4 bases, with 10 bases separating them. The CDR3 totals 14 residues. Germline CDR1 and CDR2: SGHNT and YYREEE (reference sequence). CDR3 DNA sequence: TGTGCCAGCAGCTTGGAGGACAGAAGCTATGGCTACACCTTC. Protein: CASSLEDRSYGYTF.

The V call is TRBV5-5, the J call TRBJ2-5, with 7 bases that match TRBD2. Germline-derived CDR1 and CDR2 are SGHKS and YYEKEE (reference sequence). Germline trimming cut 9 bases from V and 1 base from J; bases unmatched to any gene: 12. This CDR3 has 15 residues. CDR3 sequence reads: CATDHGRTSQETQYF. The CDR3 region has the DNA TGTGCCACCGACCATGGCCGGACTAGCCAAGAGACCCAGTACTTC.

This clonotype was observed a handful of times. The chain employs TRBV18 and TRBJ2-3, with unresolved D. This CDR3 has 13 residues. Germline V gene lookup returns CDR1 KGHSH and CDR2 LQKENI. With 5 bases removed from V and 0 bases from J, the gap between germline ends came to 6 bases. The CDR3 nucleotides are TGTGCCAGCTCAATAGCTAGCACAGATACGCAGTATTTT. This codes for CASSIASTDTQYF.

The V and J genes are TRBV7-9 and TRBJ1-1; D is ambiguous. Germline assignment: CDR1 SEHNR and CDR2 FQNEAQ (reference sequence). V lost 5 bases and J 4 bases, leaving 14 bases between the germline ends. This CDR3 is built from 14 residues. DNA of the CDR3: TGTGCCAGCAGCCCTGGTGGAGAACGCACTGAAGCTTTCTTT. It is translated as CASSPGGERTEAFF.

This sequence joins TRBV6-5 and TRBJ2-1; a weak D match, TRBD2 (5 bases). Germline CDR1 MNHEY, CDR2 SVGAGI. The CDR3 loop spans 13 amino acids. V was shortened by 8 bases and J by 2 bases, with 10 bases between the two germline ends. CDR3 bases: TGTGCCAGCGTGGACTTCCCCTACAATGAGCAGTTCTTC. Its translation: CASVDFPYNEQFF.

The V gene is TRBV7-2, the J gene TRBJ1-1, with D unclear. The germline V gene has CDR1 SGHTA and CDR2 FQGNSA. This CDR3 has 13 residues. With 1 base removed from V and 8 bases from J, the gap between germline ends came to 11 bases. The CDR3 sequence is CASSLGMEGEAFF. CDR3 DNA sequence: TGTGCCAGCAGCTTAGGTATGGAGGGAGAAGCTTTCTTT.

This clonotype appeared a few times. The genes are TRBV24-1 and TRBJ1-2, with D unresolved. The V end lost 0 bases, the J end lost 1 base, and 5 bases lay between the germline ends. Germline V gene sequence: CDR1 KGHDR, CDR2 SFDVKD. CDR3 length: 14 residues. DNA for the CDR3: TGTGCCACCAGTGATTTGGTTCATAACTATGGCTACACCTTC. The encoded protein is CATSDLVHNYGYTF.

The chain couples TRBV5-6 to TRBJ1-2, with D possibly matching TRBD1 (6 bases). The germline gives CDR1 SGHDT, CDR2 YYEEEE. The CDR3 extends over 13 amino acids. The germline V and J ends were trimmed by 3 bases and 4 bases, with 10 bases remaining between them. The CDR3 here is CASSSDSTYGYTF. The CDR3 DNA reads TGTGCCAGCAGCTCGGACAGTACCTATGGCTACACCTTC.

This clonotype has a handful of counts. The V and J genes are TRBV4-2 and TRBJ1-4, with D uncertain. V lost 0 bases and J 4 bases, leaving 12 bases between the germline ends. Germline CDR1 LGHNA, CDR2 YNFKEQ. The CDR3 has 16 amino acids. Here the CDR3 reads CASSQDLPRLNEKLFF. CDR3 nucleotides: TGTGCCAGCAGCCAAGATTTACCCAGGCTTAATGAAAAACTGTTTTTT.

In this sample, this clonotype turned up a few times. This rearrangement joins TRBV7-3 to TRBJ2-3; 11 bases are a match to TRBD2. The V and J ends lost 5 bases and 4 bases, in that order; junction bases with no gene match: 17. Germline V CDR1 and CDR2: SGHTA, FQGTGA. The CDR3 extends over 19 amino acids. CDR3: CASSPRGTSGGWEADTQYF. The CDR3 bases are TGTGCCAGCAGCCCCAGGGGAACTAGCGGGGGATGGGAAGCAGATACGCAGTATTTT.

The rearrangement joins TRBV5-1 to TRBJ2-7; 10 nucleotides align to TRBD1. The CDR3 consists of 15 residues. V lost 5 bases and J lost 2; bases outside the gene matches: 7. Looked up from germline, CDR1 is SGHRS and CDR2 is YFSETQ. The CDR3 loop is CASSSDGQGAYEQYF. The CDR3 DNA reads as TGCGCCAGCAGTTCCGACGGACAGGGGGCCTACGAGCAGTACTTC.

CDR3 in DNA: TGTGCCACCAGTGACCGGACAGGGGGAGTAGATACGCAGTATTTT. Its translation: CATSDRTGGVDTQYF. This chain joins TRBV24-1 and TRBJ2-3; 10 bases match TRBD1. This CDR3 has 15 amino acids. J was trimmed by 5 bases and V by 4 bases; bases with no gene match: 5. Germline lookup yields CDR1 KGHDR and CDR2 SFDVKD.

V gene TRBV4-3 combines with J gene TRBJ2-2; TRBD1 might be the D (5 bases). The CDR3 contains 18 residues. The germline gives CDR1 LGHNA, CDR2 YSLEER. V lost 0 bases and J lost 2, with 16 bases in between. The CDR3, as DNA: TGCGCCAGCAGCCAAGAGGCACAGGCCGCCCTCAACACCGGGGAGCTGTTTTTT. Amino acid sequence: CASSQEAQAALNTGELFF.

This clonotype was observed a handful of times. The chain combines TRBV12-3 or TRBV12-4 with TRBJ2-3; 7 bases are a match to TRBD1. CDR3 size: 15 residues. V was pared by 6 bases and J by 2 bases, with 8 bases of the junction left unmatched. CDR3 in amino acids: CASSSDRDPTDTQYF. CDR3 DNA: TGTGCCAGCAGCTCTGACAGGGACCCCACAGATACGCAGTATTTT.

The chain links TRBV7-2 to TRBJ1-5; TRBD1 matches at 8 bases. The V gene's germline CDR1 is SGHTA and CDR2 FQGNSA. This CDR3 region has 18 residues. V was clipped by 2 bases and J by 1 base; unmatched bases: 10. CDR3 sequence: CASSLIPRDRWSNQPQHF. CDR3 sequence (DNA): TGTGCCAGCAGCTTAATACCCCGGGACAGGTGGAGCAATCAGCCCCAGCATTTT.

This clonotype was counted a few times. CDR3 sequence reads: CASSHPGRQRRDTDTQYF. The DNA of the CDR3 is TGCGCCAGCAGCCATCCGGGTCGCCAGCGGCGAGACACAGATACGCAGTATTTT. The chain uses TRBV4-1 and TRBJ2-3; D is perhaps TRBD2 (5 bases). Germline CDR1 and CDR2: MGHRA and YSYEKL. CDR3 size: 18 residues. V was pared by 3 bases and J by 2 bases, with 21 bases between.

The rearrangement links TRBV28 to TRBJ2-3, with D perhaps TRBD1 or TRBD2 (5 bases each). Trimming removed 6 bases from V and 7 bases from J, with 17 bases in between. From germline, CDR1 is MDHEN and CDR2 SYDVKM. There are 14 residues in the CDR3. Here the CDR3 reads CASSLGTGRHTQYF. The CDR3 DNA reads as TGTGCCAGCAGCTTAGGGACGGGACGTCATACGCAGTATTTT.

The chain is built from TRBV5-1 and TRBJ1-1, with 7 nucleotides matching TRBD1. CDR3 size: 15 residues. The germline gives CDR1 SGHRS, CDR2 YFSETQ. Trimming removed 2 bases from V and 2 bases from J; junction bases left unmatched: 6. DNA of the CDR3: TGCGCCAGCAGCTTCCAAAGGGGGCCTAACACTGAAGCTTTCTTT. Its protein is CASSFQRGPNTEAFF.

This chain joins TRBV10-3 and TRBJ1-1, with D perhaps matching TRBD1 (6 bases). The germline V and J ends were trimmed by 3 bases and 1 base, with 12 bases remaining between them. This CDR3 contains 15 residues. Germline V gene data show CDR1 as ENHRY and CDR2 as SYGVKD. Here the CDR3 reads CAISDRMGANTEAFF. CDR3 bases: TGTGCCATCAGTGACCGCATGGGGGCGAACACTGAAGCTTTCTTT.

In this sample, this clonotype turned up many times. CDR3 coding DNA: TGTGCCAGCAGCTCGACAGGGGGATTCTACAATGAGCAGTTCTTC. The encoded protein is CASSSTGGFYNEQFF. V usage is TRBV7-6 and J usage is TRBJ2-1; TRBD1 matches at 9 bases. There are 15 residues in the CDR3. After removal of 4 bases from V and 3 bases from J, the junction contained 4 bases not matched to a gene. Germline CDR1 is SGHVS and CDR2 is FNYEAQ.

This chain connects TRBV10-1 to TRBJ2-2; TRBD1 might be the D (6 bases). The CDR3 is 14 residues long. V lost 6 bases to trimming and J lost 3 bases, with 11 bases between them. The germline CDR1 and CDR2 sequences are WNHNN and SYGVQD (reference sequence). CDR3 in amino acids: CASSRDTYTGELFF. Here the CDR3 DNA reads TGCGCCAGCAGCCGGGACACTTACACCGGGGAGCTGTTTTTT.

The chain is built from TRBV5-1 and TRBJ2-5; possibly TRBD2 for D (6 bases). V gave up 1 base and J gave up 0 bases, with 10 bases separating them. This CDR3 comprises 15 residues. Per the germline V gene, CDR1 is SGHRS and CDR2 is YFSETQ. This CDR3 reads CASSLHGEDQETQYF. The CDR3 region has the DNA TGCGCCAGCAGCTTGCACGGGGAGGACCAAGAGACCCAGTACTTC.

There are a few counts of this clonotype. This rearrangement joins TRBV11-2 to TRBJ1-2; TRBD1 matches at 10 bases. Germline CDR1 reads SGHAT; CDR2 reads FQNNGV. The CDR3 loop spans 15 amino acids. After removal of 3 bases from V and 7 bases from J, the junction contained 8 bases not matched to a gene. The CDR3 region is CASSFTRQGASGYTF. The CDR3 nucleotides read TGTGCCAGCAGCTTCACGAGACAGGGGGCGTCTGGCTACACCTTC.

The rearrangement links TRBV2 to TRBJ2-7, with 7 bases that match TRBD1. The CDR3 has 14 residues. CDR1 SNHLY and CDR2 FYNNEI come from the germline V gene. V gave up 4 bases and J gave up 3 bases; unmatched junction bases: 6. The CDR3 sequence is CASSGGTAYYEQYF. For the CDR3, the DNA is TGTGCCAGCAGTGGGGGGACAGCATACTACGAGCAGTACTTC.

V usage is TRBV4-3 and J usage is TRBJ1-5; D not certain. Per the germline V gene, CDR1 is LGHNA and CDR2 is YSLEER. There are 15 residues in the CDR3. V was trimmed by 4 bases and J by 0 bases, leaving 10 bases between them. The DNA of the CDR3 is TGCGCCAGCAGCCTGACCCCGAATAGCAATCAGCCCCAGCATTTT. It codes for CASSLTPNSNQPQHF.